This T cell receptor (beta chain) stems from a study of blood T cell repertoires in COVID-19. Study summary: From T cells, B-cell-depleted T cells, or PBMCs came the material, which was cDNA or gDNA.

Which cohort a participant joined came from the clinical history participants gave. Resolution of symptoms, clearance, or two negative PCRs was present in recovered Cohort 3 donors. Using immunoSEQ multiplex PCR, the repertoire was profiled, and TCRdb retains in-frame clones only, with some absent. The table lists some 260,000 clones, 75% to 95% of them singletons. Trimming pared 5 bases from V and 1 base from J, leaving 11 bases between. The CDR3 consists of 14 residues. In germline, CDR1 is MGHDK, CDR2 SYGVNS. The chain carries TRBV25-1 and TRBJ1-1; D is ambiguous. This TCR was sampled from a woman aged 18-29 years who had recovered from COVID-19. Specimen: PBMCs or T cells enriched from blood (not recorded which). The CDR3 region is CASSLALKNTEAFF. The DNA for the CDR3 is TGTGCCAGCAGTCTGGCCCTTAAGAACACTGAAGCTTTCTTT.